Shown below are 9 T cell receptor beta chains from a single sample sequenced in a study of cytomegalovirus exposure and HLA in healthy donors (dated by TCRdb to between 2016 and 2019). Receptor amplification or capture employed the immunoSEQ multiplex PCR assay. The multiplex PCR relied on a mix of 60 forward primers for TCR Vbeta segments and 13 reverse primers for TCR Jbeta segments. The source is immuneACCESS, and TCRdb retained only in-frame sequences with V and J called. Part of the clones is not carried over; for the studies checked, unresolved V genes explain less than half of this, and the remainder is unexplained. Counted in this sample were about 200,000 clones; approximately 79% of them appeared once. Around 1.7% of the sample goes to the ten largest clones. Sequencing was done on a sample of PBMCs. The origin of the receptors is a man aged 50 to 59 in good health and CMV-seronegative.

This clone was seen a handful of times. The chain has TRBV6-5 and TRBJ2-2; D unresolved. Trimming cost V 0 bases and J 1 base, with 6 bases left between them. Germline V gene lookup returns CDR1 MNHEY and CDR2 SVGAGI. This CDR3 region has 15 residues. CDR3 coding DNA: TGTGCCAGCAGTTACTCGACTTGGAACACCGGGGAGCTGTTTTTT. Amino acid sequence: CASSYSTWNTGELFF.

This clone appeared a single time. The V call is TRBV5-4, the J call TRBJ2-1, with TRBD2 identical over 8 bases. J gave up 9 bases and V 4 bases, and 9 bases lay outside the gene matches. This CDR3 spans 14 amino acids. The germline V gene encodes CDR1 SGHNT and CDR2 YYREEE (reference sequence). The CDR3 here is CASSDPGLAREQFF. CDR3 coding DNA: TGTGCCAGCAGCGACCCCGGACTAGCACGTGAGCAGTTCTTC.

The genes are TRBV7-2 and TRBJ2-7; TRBD2 matches at 13 bases. The V gene end was trimmed by 1 base and the J gene end by 5 bases; junction bases not matched to a gene: 5. Germline V gene data show CDR1 as SGHTA and CDR2 as FQGNSA. CDR3 length: 16 amino acids. The CDR3 loop reads CASSLGTSGSLDEQYF. The CDR3 nucleotides read TGTGCCAGCAGCTTAGGGACTAGCGGGAGTTTAGACGAGCAGTACTTC.

On this clone: The same CDR3 can be traced to other DNA sequences in this sample. The chain uses TRBV5-1 and TRBJ2-5; 12 nucleotides match TRBD2. The CDR3 totals 15 residues. J lost 5 bases, V lost 0 bases, and 2 bases had no gene match. The V gene's germline CDR1 is SGHRS and CDR2 YFSETQ. The DNA for the CDR3 is TGCGCCAGCAGCTTGGGGCTAGCGGGAGGGGAGACCCAGTACTTC. It encodes CASSLGLAGGETQYF.

The rearrangement links TRBV30 to TRBJ2-1, with TRBD2 as a possible D gene (6 bases). The ends were cut back, 2 bases at V and 4 bases at J, with 15 bases in the middle. The CDR3 is 15 residues long. The germline V gene encodes CDR1 GTSNPN and CDR2 SVGIG (reference sequence). CDR3 DNA sequence: TGTGCCTGGAGTCGGGGAGGCCTGGGGTACAATGAGCAGTTCTTC. Protein sequence: CAWSRGGLGYNEQFF.

A single count supports this clone. The J gene is TRBJ2-7, the V gene TRBV27; 7 bases are a match to TRBD2. In germline, CDR1 is MNHEY, CDR2 SMNVEV (reference sequence). V shed 2 bases, J shed 3 bases, and the junction held 10 bases outside the gene matches. The CDR3 is 16 amino acids. CDR3 residues: CASSLAYPGLHYEQYF. CDR3 bases: TGTGCCAGCAGTTTAGCCTACCCGGGACTACACTACGAGCAGTACTTC.

This clone was recorded once. The chain uses TRBV4-1 and TRBJ2-1, with 9 bases identical to TRBD2. CDR1 is MGHRA and CDR2 is YSYEKL in the germline V gene. This CDR3 has 15 residues. The junction had 4 bases not matched to a gene; V was cut back by 1 base and J by 6 bases. The CDR3 protein is CASSQVAGAGNEQFF. CDR3 nucleotides: TGCGCCAGCAGCCAAGTAGCGGGAGCGGGCAATGAGCAGTTCTTC.

The rearrangement uses TRBV11-2 and TRBJ2-1; 13 nucleotides align to TRBD2. Trimming cost V 5 bases and J 1 base; bases outside gene matches: 2. CDR1 SGHAT and CDR2 FQNNGV come from the germline V gene. There are 16 residues in the CDR3. The CDR3 sequence: CASSGTSGTSYNEQFF. CDR3 DNA: TGTGCCAGCAGCGGGACTAGCGGGACTTCCTACAATGAGCAGTTCTTC.

The rearrangement links TRBV28 to TRBJ2-5; TRBD2 agrees at 7 bases. CDR3 length equals 16 residues. With V trimmed by 2 bases and J by 5 bases, 11 bases remained unmatched. The V gene's germline CDR1 is MDHEN and CDR2 SYDVKM. CDR3 sequence (DNA): TGTGCCAGCAGTTTAATGGGGCGGGAGAGGTTCGAGACCCAGTACTTC. Translating gives CASSLMGRERFETQYF. Filled out from reference TRBV28 and TRBJ2-5, the complete variable domain reads DVKVTQSSRYLVKRTGEKVFLECVQDMDHENMFWYRQDPGLGLRLIYFSYDVKMKEKGDIPEGYSVSREKKERFSLILESASTNQTSMYLCASSLMGRERFETQYFGPGTRLLVL.